This T cell receptor (beta chain) was sequenced during a study of T cells in localized non-small cell lung cancer. In this sample, this clone turned up a few times. What it binds is not known. General study findings and limits: Sequence data derive from only one tumor region, so heterogeneity remains possible. Greater blood T cell density accompanied longer overall survival. Appearances in adjacent lung were noted for a median approximately 50 of the top 100 tumor clones.

Between the trimmed V and J ends, which lost 6 bases and 4 bases, there was a span of 15 bases. Germline assignment: CDR1 MNHGY and CDR2 SAAAGT. The CDR3 loop spans 14 amino acids. The data were produced by immunoSEQ multiplex PCR, yet TCRdb's version contains in-frame clones alone and is incomplete. The sample consists of around 3,500 clones, approximately 20% of them appearing once. Material: lung tumor tissue, obtained before any cancer treatment. The receptor's source is a female donor older than 55 with stage II lung adenocarcinoma. The V call is TRBV6-8, the J call TRBJ1-1, with a possible D match to TRBD1 (5 bases). The CDR3 region has the DNA TGTGCCAGCAGGGTCCTGGGTGGGGGCACTGAAGCTTTCTTT. This translates into CASRVLGGGTEAFF.